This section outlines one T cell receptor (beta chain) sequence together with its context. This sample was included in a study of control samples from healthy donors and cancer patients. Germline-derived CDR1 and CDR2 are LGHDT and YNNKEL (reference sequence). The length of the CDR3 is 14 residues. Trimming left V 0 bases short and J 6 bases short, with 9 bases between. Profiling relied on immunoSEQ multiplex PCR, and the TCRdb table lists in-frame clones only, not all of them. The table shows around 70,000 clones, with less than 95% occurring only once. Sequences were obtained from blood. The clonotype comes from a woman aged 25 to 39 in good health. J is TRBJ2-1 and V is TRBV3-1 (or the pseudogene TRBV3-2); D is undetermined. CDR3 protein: CASSQEPGPNEQFF. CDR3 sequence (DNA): TGTGCCAGCAGCCAAGAACCAGGACCCAATGAGCAGTTCTTC.